One sample yielded the 10 T cell receptor beta chains listed below, sequenced in a study of cytomegalovirus exposure and HLA in healthy donors. Use of 60 Vbeta and 13 Jbeta primers characterized the PCR. Clones were read by immunoSEQ multiplex PCR, and TCRdb kept only the in-frame ones, dropping some. Seen here are around 110,000 clones, more than 70% observed once, and the top ten hold roughly 7.8%. Source material: PBMCs. The origin of the receptors is a man between 25 and 39 years old in good health and CMV-seronegative.

V usage is TRBV5-1 and J usage is TRBJ2-7; 11 positions match TRBD1. The CDR3 is 14 residues long. Germline V CDR1 and CDR2: SGHRS, YFSETQ. J lost 3 bases, V lost 4 bases, and 3 bases had no gene match. CDR3 in amino acids: CASSPGTGGYEQYF. The CDR3, as DNA: TGCGCCAGCAGCCCCGGGACAGGGGGCTACGAGCAGTACTTC.

The chain uses TRBV4-1 and TRBJ2-3, with D unclear. Trimming removed 2 bases at V and 4 bases at J, with 10 bases between. Germline CDR1 MGHRA, CDR2 YSYEKL. CDR3 length: 14 residues. In DNA form, the CDR3 reads TGCGCCAGCAGCCAACCCATCCCAGCAGATACGCAGTATTTT. Its translation: CASSQPIPADTQYF.

A few counts support this clone. The genes are TRBV4-1 and TRBJ2-1; 7 bases match TRBD2. The CDR3 spans 17 residues. Trimming cost V 0 bases and J 6 bases; bases outside gene matches: 11. Germline values: CDR1 MGHRA, CDR2 YSYEKL. The CDR3 nucleotides read TGCGCCAGCAGCCAAGATCCAGCCGGGAGGTGGAGCAATGAGCAGTTCTTC. It encodes CASSQDPAGRWSNEQFF.

CDR3 amino acids: CASSPGVAGPAKNIQYF. The CDR3, as DNA: TGCGCCAGCAGCCCTGGGGTAGCGGGCCCAGCCAAAAACATTCAGTACTTC. This chain connects TRBV4-1 to TRBJ2-4; TRBD2 aligns across 7 bases. Germline CDR1 reads MGHRA; CDR2 reads YSYEKL. The V segment lost 4 bases and the J segment 0 bases; nucleotides outside the gene matches: 9. This CDR3 is 17 amino acids long.

This clone was seen more than once but under ten times. V and J are TRBV30 and TRBJ2-7; weak D call: TRBD1 (6 bases). V was trimmed by 2 bases and J by 0 bases, leaving 8 bases between them. The V gene's germline CDR1 is GTSNPN and CDR2 SVGIG (reference sequence). The CDR3 extends over 13 amino acids. The CDR3 bases are TGTGCCTGGAGTCAGGGGACCTCCTACGAGCAGTACTTC. Its protein is CAWSQGTSYEQYF.

The gene calls are TRBV2 and TRBJ2-1; 11 bases line up with TRBD2. Germline loops: CDR1 SNHLY, CDR2 FYNNEI. The CDR3 sequence is 15 residues long. V shed 6 bases, J shed 2 bases, and the junction held 3 bases outside the gene matches. Here the CDR3 reads CASRLAGGTYNEQFF. The CDR3 DNA reads as TGTGCCAGCAGGTTAGCGGGGGGGACCTACAATGAGCAGTTCTTC. The entire variable domain, with the rest obtained from reference TRBV2 and TRBJ2-1, is as follows: EPEVTQTPSHQVTQMGQEVILRCVPISNHLYFYWYRQILGQKVEFLVSFYNNEISEKSEIFDDQFSVERPDGSNFTLKIRSTKLEDSAMYFCASRLAGGTYNEQFFGPGTRLTVL.

The CDR3 region has the DNA TGTGCCAGCAGCCAAGATCTCGGGACAGATACGCAGTATTTT. Protein product: CASSQDLGTDTQYF. The rearrangement joins TRBV4-2 to TRBJ2-3; no reliable D call. The length of the CDR3 is 14 residues. Trimming took off 0 bases at V and 3 bases at J, with 7 bases between the two ends. The germline V gene encodes CDR1 LGHNA and CDR2 YNFKEQ.

The chain couples TRBV19 to TRBJ1-1; 10 bases are shared with TRBD1. In germline, CDR1 is LNHDA, CDR2 SQIVND (reference sequence). CDR3 length: 15 amino acids. V trimming: 4 bases; J trimming: 3 bases; junction bases outside the gene matches: 5. Written as DNA, the CDR3 is TGTGCCAGTAGTACCTCGGACAGGGGGGACACTGAAGCTTTCTTT. This sequence encodes CASSTSDRGDTEAFF.

This CDR3 reads CASSTALTEYSNQPQHF. The DNA for the CDR3 is TGTGCCAGTAGTACCGCATTGACAGAATATAGCAATCAGCCCCAGCATTTT. The rearrangement links TRBV19 to TRBJ1-5; tentatively, D is TRBD1 (5 bases). Germline values: CDR1 LNHDA, CDR2 SQIVND (reference sequence). The CDR3 has 17 residues. Trimming stripped 4 bases from V and 0 bases from J, with 16 bases between.

This chain joins TRBV14 and TRBJ2-2; 8 bases align to TRBD1. The CDR3 covers 18 residues. CDR1 and CDR2 (germline): SGHDN, FVKESK. The V segment lost 4 bases and the J segment 2 bases; nucleotides outside the gene matches: 12. DNA for the CDR3: TGTGCCAGCAGCCCCCGGACAGGGTCAATTCCCAACACCGGGGAGCTGTTTTTT. This gives the protein CASSPRTGSIPNTGELFF.